This TCR beta chain was captured by sequencing in a study of cytomegalovirus exposure and HLA in healthy donors. The PCR ran on 60 Vbeta and 13 Jbeta primers. Original processing notes: In a later analysis, the count reached 80 million or so unique TCR beta chains, with 10 million to 11 million shared. Profiling relied on immunoSEQ multiplex PCR, and the TCRdb table lists in-frame clones only, not all of them. V and J calls and clone size are given by that table; D and trimming were obtained from the DNA. Of more than 75,000 clones in the sample, roughly 79% were seen once. Germline CDR1 is LGHNA and CDR2 is YSLEER. The CDR3 has 16 amino acids. Trimming stripped 1 base from V and 4 bases from J, with 16 bases between.

This clonotype was sampled from a woman in her 40s in good health and CMV-seronegative. The sample comprised PBMCs. This sequence joins TRBV4-3 and TRBJ1-1; D is undetermined. The CDR3 reads CASSQGEVTLATEAFF. The CDR3 DNA follows: TGCGCCAGCAGCCAAGGGGAGGTCACTTTGGCCACTGAAGCTTTCTTT.